This T cell receptor beta chain originates from a study of OX40 agonist ivuxolimab in advanced cancers. Study overall: Dose-escalation cases comprised hepatocellular carcinoma, melanoma, renal cell or head and neck cancer.

Some clones are missing from TCRdb's copy, which holds only in-frame ones; the method was immunoSEQ multiplex PCR. The repertoire holds tens of thousands of clones, with 86% as singletons. Germline V lookup: CDR1 MGHRA, CDR2 YSYEKL. The germline V and J ends were trimmed by 6 bases and 3 bases, with 9 bases remaining between them. The CDR3 consists of 12 residues. This clonotype was sampled from an adult with an advanced solid tumor such as melanoma, head and neck, liver or kidney cancer. This sequence joins TRBV4-1 and TRBJ2-7; D possibly corresponds to TRBD2 (6 bases). The source was CD4+ or CD8+ T cells sorted from blood, collected in a trial of the OX40 agonist ivuxolimab. The CDR3 sequence is CASSPGGYEQYF. The CDR3 coding sequence is TGCGCCAGCAGTCCCGGGGGCTACGAGCAGTACTTC.